These 28 T cell receptor beta chains came from one sample sequenced in a study of T cell repertoires in cytomegalovirus infection. TCRdb re-called the reads with MiXCR, one entry per CDR3 protein. This table holds approximately 490,000 distinct CDR3 sequences, around 10% found once. The sequenced sample was PBMCs. The receptor set was obtained from a human donor in good health (CMV status not recorded). Some clones in this sample may be carry-over from other donors' samples.

This clonotype was recorded many times. The rearrangement joins TRBV28 to TRBJ1-5, with D possibly matching TRBD1 (6 bases). This CDR3 has 13 amino acids. Germline values: CDR1 MDHEN, CDR2 SYDVKM. V lost 8 bases and J lost 7, with 15 bases in between. The CDR3 DNA reads TGTGCCAGCTTACAGGGTGGACGACAGCCCCAGCATTTT. It encodes CASLQGGRQPQHF.

The chain is built from TRBV11-3 and TRBJ2-1, with D possibly matching TRBD1 (8 bases). The V and J ends lost 5 bases and 5 bases respectively, with 16 bases between them. The CDR3 has 15 amino acids. Germline CDR1 and CDR2: SGHNT and YENEEA. The CDR3 sequence is CASSTTGGLNNEQFF. The CDR3 bases are TGTGCCAGCAGCACCACAGGGGGACTAAACAATGAGCAGTTCTTC.

This clonotype appeared many times. The genes are TRBV19 and TRBJ2-7, with no clear D. This CDR3 is built from 13 residues. Germline V gene lookup returns CDR1 LNHDA and CDR2 SQIVND (reference sequence). The V end was cut by 3 bases, the J end by 3 bases, with 9 bases between. The CDR3 loop reads CASSIGRLYEQYF. The DNA of the CDR3 is TGTGCCAGTAGTATCGGACGGCTCTACGAGCAGTACTTC. The full variable domain, in which reference TRBV19 and TRBJ2-7 provide the parts outside the CDR3, is DGGITQSPKYLFRKEGQNVTLSCEQNLNHDAMYWYRQDPGQGLRLIYYSQIVNDFQKGDIAEGYSVSREKKESFPLTVTSAQKNPTAFYLCASSIGRLYEQYFGPGTRLTVT.

The sample holds many counts of this clonotype. CDR3 DNA: TGTGCCAGCAGCTTAGAGGGCCTCGCTAATGAAAAACTGTTTTTT. Amino acids: CASSLEGLANEKLFF. The chain links TRBV7-2 to TRBJ1-4; D is ambiguous. The germline gives CDR1 SGHTA, CDR2 FQGNSA. V was pared by 1 base and J by 3 bases, with 9 bases between. The CDR3 is made up of 15 amino acids. Using reference TRBV7-2 and TRBJ1-4 for the parts outside the CDR3, the full variable domain is GAGVSQSPSNKVTEKGKDVELRCDPISGHTALYWYRQSLGQGLEFLIYFQGNSAPDKSGLPSDRFSAERTGGSVSTLTIQRTQQEDSAVYLCASSLEGLANEKLFFGSGTQLSVL.

Ten or more counts support this clonotype. CDR3 region: CALRGAREQYF. The CDR3 DNA reads as TGTGCCTTACGGGGCGCCCGAGAGCAGTACTTC. J is TRBJ2-7 and V is TRBV28; possibly TRBD1 or TRBD2 for D (5 bases each). V lost 11 bases, J lost 7 bases, and 15 bases lay in between. The germline gives CDR1 MDHEN, CDR2 SYDVKM. The CDR3 length is 11 residues.

This clonotype was counted between two and nine times. V gene TRBV5-4 combines with J gene TRBJ1-6; weak D call: TRBD1 (5 bases). Trimming stripped 1 base from V and 8 bases from J, with 10 bases between. Germline CDR1 and CDR2: SGHNT and YYREEE (reference sequence). The CDR3 length is 14 residues. This CDR3 reads CASSLRFRDSPLHF. CDR3 nucleotide sequence: TGTGCCAGCAGCTTGAGGTTCAGGGATTCACCCCTCCACTTT.

Worth noting for this clonotype: Possible read error: a much larger clone is one base away. V and J are TRBV11-1 and TRBJ2-2; D is perhaps TRBD2 (5 bases). CDR3 length: 13 amino acids. V gave up 8 bases and J gave up 8 bases, with 15 bases separating them. CDR1 SGHAT and CDR2 FQDESV come from the germline V gene (reference sequence). The CDR3 DNA is TGTGCCAGCCGAACCCCTAGCATGGGGGAGCTGTTTTTT. Its translation is CASRTPSMGELFF.

The chain recombines TRBV27 with TRBJ2-7; possible D gene TRBD1, 6 bases. Germline V gene sequence: CDR1 MNHEY, CDR2 SMNVEV (reference sequence). V gave up 6 bases and J gave up 4 bases, with 13 bases separating them. The CDR3 has 13 amino acids. CDR3 protein: CASSPGRGYEQYF. CDR3 nucleotides: TGTGCCAGCAGCCCTGGCAGGGGTTACGAGCAGTACTTC.

Of note for this clonotype: Being one base from a much bigger clone, this may be a read error. CDR3 protein: CASIPGGTSPYERYF. CDR3 nucleotide sequence: TGTGCCAGCATCCCTGGGGGCACTTCGCCCTACGAGCGGTACTTC. The V call is TRBV28, the J call TRBJ2-7; tentatively, D is TRBD1 (6 bases). CDR3 length: 15 residues. CDR1 is MDHEN and CDR2 is SYDVKM in the germline V gene.

The table lists this clonotype with a few counts. The chain combines TRBV27 with TRBJ2-2, with D unresolved. V gave up 7 bases and J gave up 2 bases, with 8 bases separating them. This CDR3 has 13 residues. Per the germline V gene, CDR1 is MNHEY and CDR2 is SMNVEV (reference sequence). CDR3 residues: CASKDRNTGELFF. The CDR3 coding sequence is TGTGCCAGCAAAGACCGAAACACCGGGGAGCTGTTTTTT.

This sequence joins TRBV28 and TRBJ2-1; D may be TRBD1 (6 bases). The CDR3 totals 14 residues. V dropped 3 bases and J dropped 7 bases, with 13 bases sitting between them. Germline CDR1 and CDR2: MDHEN and SYDVKM. CDR3 bases: TGTGCCAGCAGTTTTTATGACAGGAGGAATGAGCAGTTCTTC. Translating it yields CASSFYDRRNEQFF.

The chain combines TRBV24-1 with TRBJ2-3; TRBD1 matches 9 bases. Germline V gene lookup returns CDR1 KGHDR and CDR2 SFDVKD. V shed 6 bases and J 6 bases; nucleotides not matched to a gene: 9. This CDR3 is built from 15 residues. The CDR3 is CATSSGTGTRDTQYF. CDR3 sequence (DNA): TGTGCCACCAGTTCTGGGACAGGGACCCGGGATACGCAGTATTTT.

In this sample, this clonotype turned up many times. This chain uses TRBV12-3 or TRBV12-4 with TRBJ2-1, with unresolved D. The CDR3 is 15 residues long. The V gene lost 6 bases and the J gene lost 0 bases, with 12 bases spanning the gap. CDR3 in amino acids: CASSPDGLSYNEQFF. The DNA of the CDR3 is TGTGCCAGCAGCCCAGACGGCCTCTCCTACAATGAGCAGTTCTTC.

This clonotype has just a few counts. J is TRBJ1-6 and V is TRBV10-3; no reliable D call. This CDR3 spans 12 amino acids. The germline gives CDR1 ENHRY, CDR2 SYGVKD. Trimming left V 2 bases short and J 7 bases short, with 3 bases between. The CDR3 protein is CAISEGNSPLHF. The CDR3 DNA sequence: TGTGCCATCAGTGAGGGGAATTCACCCCTCCACTTT.

This clonotype was counted between two and nine times. This sequence joins TRBV18 and TRBJ1-2, with D hard to call. CDR1 is KGHSH, CDR2 LQKENI, per germline. Trimming removed 0 bases from V and 7 bases from J, with 12 bases in between. This CDR3 region has 14 residues. CDR3 loop: CASSPPSSAIGYTF. The CDR3 DNA follows: TGTGCCAGCTCACCACCGAGTTCGGCTATTGGCTACACCTTC.

This clonotype has ten or more counts. This chain connects TRBV7-8 to TRBJ1-1; D not resolved. The germline CDR1 and CDR2 sequences are SGHVS and FQNEAQ. Deletions cut 3 bases from V and 12 bases from J, with 17 bases between. This CDR3 is built from 13 residues. The CDR3 reads CASSFSGPGSTFF. As DNA, the CDR3 is TGTGCCAGCAGCTTCAGTGGGCCTGGGAGTACTTTCTTT.

This clonotype occurred many times. V and J are TRBV12-3 or TRBV12-4 and TRBJ1-1; no definite D call. The germline V and J ends were trimmed by 3 bases and 4 bases, with 6 bases remaining between them. CDR3 length: 12 residues. The DNA for the CDR3 is TGTGCCAGCAGTTTCGCGAGCACTGAAGCTTTCTTT. As protein: CASSFASTEAFF.

The chain employs TRBV20-1 and TRBJ1-2; D possibly corresponds to TRBD1 (5 bases). The CDR3 loop spans 12 amino acids. Trimming removed 5 bases at V and 4 bases at J, with 11 bases between. From germline, CDR1 is DFQATT and CDR2 SNEGSKA (reference sequence). The CDR3 region has the DNA TGCAGTGCTTCGACAGATATCTATGGCTACACCTTC. It translates to CSASTDIYGYTF.

This clonotype was observed at least ten times. The chain employs TRBV27 and TRBJ2-7; 12 bases are shared with TRBD2. The CDR3 runs 16 residues. V lost 5 bases and J lost 2; bases outside the gene matches: 7. Germline values: CDR1 MNHEY, CDR2 SMNVEV (reference sequence). The CDR3 sequence is CASSPLGLAGTYEQYF. CDR3 in DNA: TGTGCCAGCAGTCCCCTAGGACTAGCGGGAACCTACGAGCAGTACTTC.

The table lists this clonotype with many counts. The CDR3 loop is CASGRGAGSYEQYF. CDR3 coding DNA: TGTGCCAGCGGGCGGGGAGCGGGGTCTTACGAGCAGTACTTC. V is TRBV28 and J is TRBJ2-7; 7 nucleotides align to TRBD2. CDR3 length: 14 residues. Per the germline V gene, CDR1 is MDHEN and CDR2 is SYDVKM. With V trimmed by 8 bases and J by 4 bases, 11 bases remained unmatched. The whole variable domain, filled in from reference TRBV28 and TRBJ2-7, reads DVKVTQSSRYLVKRTGEKVFLECVQDMDHENMFWYRQDPGLGLRLIYFSYDVKMKEKGDIPEGYSVSREKKERFSLILESASTNQTSMYLCASGRGAGSYEQYFGPGTRLTVT.

V usage is TRBV9 and J usage is TRBJ1-2; 7 bases fit TRBD1. Germline V gene data show CDR1 as SGDLS and CDR2 as YYNGEE. J was trimmed by 5 bases and V by 0 bases; bases with no gene match: 7. This CDR3 has 15 residues. The CDR3 loop reads CASSVAPSGGYGYTF. The DNA of the CDR3 is TGTGCCAGCAGCGTAGCCCCTTCAGGGGGATATGGCTACACCTTC.

This clonotype was detected many times. The chain links TRBV7-2 to TRBJ2-5; D is uncertain. Trimming took 1 base from V and 10 from J, leaving 16 bases between them. This CDR3 has 14 amino acids. CDR1 is SGHTA and CDR2 is FQGNSA in the germline V gene. The CDR3 loop is CASSLEVGKRGQYF. CDR3 DNA sequence: TGTGCCAGCAGCTTAGAGGTGGGGAAGAGAGGCCAGTACTTC.

This clonotype was recorded a few times. The V gene is TRBV9, the J gene TRBJ1-2, with unresolved D. V lost 3 bases to trimming and J lost 7 bases, with 13 bases between them. Germline V gene lookup returns CDR1 SGDLS and CDR2 YYNGEE. The CDR3 is made up of 13 amino acids. The CDR3 sequence: CASSAEWGGGYTF. The CDR3 DNA sequence: TGTGCCAGCAGCGCAGAATGGGGTGGTGGCTACACCTTC.

This clonotype was seen ten or more times. J is TRBJ2-2 and V is TRBV10-3, with D possibly matching TRBD1 (6 bases). CDR1 is ENHRY, CDR2 SYGVKD, per germline. The CDR3 is made up of 14 amino acids. Trimming removed 8 bases at V and 3 bases at J, with 13 bases between. This chain's CDR3 is CAILRGLDTGELFF. In DNA, the CDR3 is TGTGCCATCTTAAGGGGGTTGGACACCGGGGAGCTGTTTTTT.

This clonotype came up many times. The chain uses TRBV7-2 and TRBJ2-3; 8 bases match TRBD2. Trimming took 2 bases from V and 2 from J; bases not matched to a gene: 9. Germline V CDR1 and CDR2: SGHTA, FQGNSA. The CDR3 covers 17 residues. CDR3 residues: CASSLNGEAGATDTQYF. As DNA, the CDR3 is TGTGCCAGCAGCTTAAACGGTGAAGCGGGGGCCACAGATACGCAGTATTTT.

In this sample, this clonotype turned up once. The CDR3 nucleotides read TGTGCCAGTAGTAACTTCGGGGGCAAGAAGCAGCCCCAGCATTTT. Its protein product is CASSNFGGKKQPQHF. The chain has TRBV19 and TRBJ1-5; TRBD1 might be the D (6 bases). The CDR3 extends over 15 amino acids. Per germline, CDR1 LNHDA and CDR2 SQIVND (reference sequence). V dropped 4 bases and J dropped 7 bases, with 17 bases sitting between them.

This clonotype was observed at least ten times. V gene TRBV2 combines with J gene TRBJ2-2, with TRBD1 matching 8 bases. Losses at the gene ends were 4 bases for V and 2 bases for J; bases not matched to a gene: 3. Germline-derived CDR1 and CDR2 are SNHLY and FYNNEI. This CDR3 has 15 residues. DNA for the CDR3: TGTGCCAGCAGTGGAACAGGGGGAAACACCGGGGAGCTGTTTTTT. As protein: CASSGTGGNTGELFF.

This chain links TRBV20-1 with TRBJ2-5; 7 nucleotides line up with TRBD2. The CDR3 consists of 15 residues. V was pared by 3 bases and J by 0 bases, with 7 bases of the junction left unmatched. Germline CDR1 DFQATT, CDR2 SNEGSKA (reference sequence). The CDR3 loop reads CSARTSSMYQETQYF. The CDR3 bases are TGCAGTGCTAGGACTAGCTCCATGTACCAAGAGACCCAGTACTTC.